This entry features one T cell receptor (beta chain) sequence. The sample originates from a study of metastatic and nonmetastatic thyroid tumors. The CDR3 sequence is 14 residues long. Trimming removed 4 bases from V and 5 bases from J; junction bases left unmatched: 4. Germline CDR1 and CDR2: MNHNS and SASEGT. TCRdb re-called the PCR reads with MiXCR. The sample includes about 33,000 clones, 18% of them seen just once. None of the patients had undergone any treatment ahead of thyroid surgery. The genes are TRBV6-1 and TRBJ2-1; TRBD1 aligns across 8 bases. The material sequenced was blood. This TCR was recovered from a male donor with papillary thyroid cancer or a benign thyroid nodule (not recorded which). Some clones in this sample may be carry-over from other donors' samples. CDR3 region: CASSGGQEHNEQFF. The CDR3 nucleotides read TGTGCCAGCAGTGGGGGACAGGAACACAATGAGCAGTTCTTC.